This entry lists 11 T cell receptor beta chains sequenced from one sample in a study of CD4 T cells in relation to SARS-CoV-2 and coronaviruses (dated by TCRdb to 2020 to 2023). CD4+ T cells from unexposed donors were collected before the COVID-19 pandemic (2011-2018). Following 10 days of culture, the EasySep CD4+ T cell isolation kit was used to isolate CD4+ T cells. The library relied on the immunoSEQ multiplex PCR assay. Sourced from immuneACCESS, this table was stored by TCRdb with only in-frame sequences that have V and J called. A share of the clones is absent; for the studies checked, an unresolved V gene accounts for under half, and the remainder has no known explanation. A total of about 26,000 clones appear in this sample, more than 75% of them only once. The top ten hold more than 9% of the sample. Their target antigens are unknown. Specimen: CD4+ T cells from PBMCs, cultured in vitro. These receptors came from a human donor in good health.

This clone has only a few counts. The chain employs TRBV14 and TRBJ2-7; D is ambiguous. The V gene's germline CDR1 is SGHDN and CDR2 FVKESK. CDR3 length: 14 residues. The ends were cut back, 1 base at V and 3 bases at J, with 10 bases in the middle. For the CDR3, the DNA is TGTGCCAGCAGCCAAGTTCGGGTATACTACGAGCAGTACTTC. Protein: CASSQVRVYYEQYF.

CDR3 sequence reads: CASSDMVAGENEQFF. In DNA, the CDR3 is TGTGCCAGCAGTGATATGGTAGCGGGGGAAAATGAGCAGTTCTTC. The chain has TRBV2 and TRBJ2-1; 9 bases line up with TRBD2. The CDR3 consists of 15 residues. J gave up 7 bases and V 3 bases, and 7 bases lay outside the gene matches. The germline V gene has CDR1 SNHLY and CDR2 FYNNEI.

This chain uses TRBV7-2 with TRBJ1-2; D is possibly TRBD1 (6 bases). The V end was cut by 5 bases, the J end by 2 bases, with 9 bases between. Germline V gene lookup returns CDR1 SGHTA and CDR2 FQGNSA. This CDR3 is 13 amino acids long. The CDR3 reads CASSRGQNYGYTF. The CDR3 DNA reads TGTGCCAGCAGCCGAGGACAGAACTATGGCTACACCTTC. Full variable domain (outside the CDR3, taken from reference TRBV7-2 and TRBJ1-2): GAGVSQSPSNKVTEKGKDVELRCDPISGHTALYWYRQSLGQGLEFLIYFQGNSAPDKSGLPSDRFSAERTGGSVSTLTIQRTQQEDSAVYLCASSRGQNYGYTFGSGTRLTVV.

The V and J genes are TRBV12-3 or TRBV12-4 and TRBJ2-2; D gene unclear. Between the trimmed V and J ends, which lost 5 bases and 7 bases, there was a span of 8 bases. The CDR3 totals 12 residues. The CDR3 DNA follows: TGTGCCAGCAGTGGTGTAGGCGGGGAGCTGTTTTTT. Its translation: CASSGVGGELFF.

CDR3 loop: CSVEVGQGIYGYTF. As DNA, the CDR3 is TGCAGCGTTGAAGTGGGACAGGGGATTTACGGCTACACCTTC. The gene calls are TRBV29-1 and TRBJ1-2; 10 nucleotides match TRBD1. This CDR3 is built from 14 residues. Unmatched junction bases numbered 7, after V lost 1 base and J lost 8 bases. Germline CDR1 and CDR2: SQVTM and ANQGSEA.

This clone has only one observation. The chain joins TRBV19 to TRBJ2-3; 9 positions agree with TRBD1. Per germline, CDR1 LNHDA and CDR2 SQIVND (reference sequence). The CDR3 covers 15 residues. With 3 bases clipped from V and 2 bases from J, the junction kept 3 bases outside the gene matches. The chain's CDR3 is CASSMGTGHTDTQYF. The CDR3 nucleotides are TGTGCCAGTAGTATGGGGACAGGGCACACAGATACGCAGTATTTT. Supplemented by reference TRBV19 and TRBJ2-3, the full variable domain reads DGGITQSPKYLFRKEGQNVTLSCEQNLNHDAMYWYRQDPGQGLRLIYYSQIVNDFQKGDIAEGYSVSREKKESFPLTVTSAQKNPTAFYLCASSMGTGHTDTQYFGPGTRLTVL.

The chain carries TRBV18 and TRBJ1-5; TRBD1 is a possible D gene (6 bases). Trimming stripped 0 bases from V and 2 bases from J, with 14 bases between. The CDR3 loop spans 17 amino acids. The germline V gene encodes CDR1 KGHSH and CDR2 LQKENI. The CDR3 sequence: CASSPPGSAGGNQPQHF. CDR3 nucleotide sequence: TGTGCCAGCTCACCACCAGGGTCCGCAGGGGGCAATCAGCCCCAGCATTTT. Filled out from reference TRBV18 and TRBJ1-5, the complete variable domain reads NAGVMQNPRHLVRRRGQEARLRCSPMKGHSHVYWYRQLPEEGLKFMVYLQKENIIDESGMPKERFSAEFPKEGPSILRIQQVVRGDSAAYFCASSPPGSAGGNQPQHFGDGTRLSIL.

V usage is TRBV7-8 and J usage is TRBJ2-3; maybe TRBD2 (7 bases). The CDR3 has 17 amino acids. CDR1 and CDR2 from the germline V gene are SGHVS and FQNEAQ. V was pared by 4 bases and J by 7 bases, with 24 bases between. The CDR3 spells CASSSAPHRGAKNTQYF. Written as DNA, the CDR3 is TGTGCCAGCAGCTCAGCGCCCCACCGGGGGGCCAAGAATACGCAGTATTTT.

This clone appeared a few times. This chain links TRBV5-6 with TRBJ1-2; D perhaps matches TRBD1 (5 bases). Germline V CDR1 and CDR2: SGHDT, YYEEEE. V lost 1 base, J lost 3 bases, and 10 bases lay in between. The CDR3 runs 14 residues. CDR3 DNA sequence: TGTGCCAGCAGCTTGAGGGGACGGCACTATGGCTACACCTTC. Its translation: CASSLRGRHYGYTF.

In its sample, this clone was seen a few times. This chain uses TRBV6-2 or TRBV6-3 with TRBJ1-1; TRBD1 matches 7 bases. With 2 bases clipped from V and 11 bases from J, the junction kept 5 bases outside the gene matches. This CDR3 has 12 amino acids. The germline V gene has CDR1 MNHEY and CDR2 SVGEGT. This CDR3 is CASSYVRGSAFF. CDR3 coding DNA: TGTGCCAGCAGTTACGTCAGGGGGAGCGCTTTCTTT.

The rearrangement joins TRBV6-5 to TRBJ2-1, with D possibly called TRBD1 or TRBD2 (6 bases each). From germline, CDR1 is MNHEY and CDR2 SVGAGI. V was trimmed by 8 bases and J by 8 bases, leaving 19 bases between them. The CDR3 runs 14 residues. In nucleotides, the CDR3 is TGTGCCAGCGGACTACAGGGTCGGGAAGATGAGCAGTTCTTC. It codes for CASGLQGREDEQFF.